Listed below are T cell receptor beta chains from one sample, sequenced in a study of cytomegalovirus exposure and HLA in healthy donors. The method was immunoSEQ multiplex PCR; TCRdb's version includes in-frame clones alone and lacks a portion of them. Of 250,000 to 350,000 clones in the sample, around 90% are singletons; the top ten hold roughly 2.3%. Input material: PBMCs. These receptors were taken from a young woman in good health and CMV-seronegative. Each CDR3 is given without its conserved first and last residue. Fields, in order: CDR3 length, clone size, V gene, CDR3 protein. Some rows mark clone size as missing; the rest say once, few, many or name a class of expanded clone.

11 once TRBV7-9 ASSVDRLYGYT
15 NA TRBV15 ATSRLGQEPNTGELF
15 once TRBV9 ASSVHAGVKRDTEAF
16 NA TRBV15 ATSRVKLRTRRIGELF
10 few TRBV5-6 ASSSTGNEQF
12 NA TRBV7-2 ASSSELTGRTQY
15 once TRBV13 ASSPGTADLRGYGYT
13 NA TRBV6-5 ASSYSRQGFEKLF
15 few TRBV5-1 ASSLAGAGGPVDEQF
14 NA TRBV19 ASRDRGGGSNQPQH